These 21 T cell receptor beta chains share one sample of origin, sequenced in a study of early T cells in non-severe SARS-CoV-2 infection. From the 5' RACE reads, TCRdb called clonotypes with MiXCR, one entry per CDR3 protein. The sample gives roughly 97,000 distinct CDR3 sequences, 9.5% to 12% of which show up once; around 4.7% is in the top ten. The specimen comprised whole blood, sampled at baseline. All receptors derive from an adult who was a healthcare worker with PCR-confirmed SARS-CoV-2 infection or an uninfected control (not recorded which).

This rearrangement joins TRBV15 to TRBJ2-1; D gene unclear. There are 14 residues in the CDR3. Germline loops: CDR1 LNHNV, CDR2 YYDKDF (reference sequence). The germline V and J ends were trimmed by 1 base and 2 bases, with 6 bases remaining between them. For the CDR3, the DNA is TGTGCCACCAGCAGAGTCCCTCCCTACAATGAGCAGTTCTTC. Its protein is CATSRVPPYNEQFF.

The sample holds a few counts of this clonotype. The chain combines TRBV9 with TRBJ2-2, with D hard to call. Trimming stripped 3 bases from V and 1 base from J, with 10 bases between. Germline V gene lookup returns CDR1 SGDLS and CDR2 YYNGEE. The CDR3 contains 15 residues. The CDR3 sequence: CASSATALNTGELFF. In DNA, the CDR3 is TGTGCCAGCAGCGCCACAGCGCTGAACACCGGGGAGCTGTTTTTT.

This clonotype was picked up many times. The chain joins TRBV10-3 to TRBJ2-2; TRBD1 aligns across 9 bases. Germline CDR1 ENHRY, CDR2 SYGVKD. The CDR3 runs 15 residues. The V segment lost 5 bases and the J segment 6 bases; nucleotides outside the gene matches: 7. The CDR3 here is CAISKTGGPAGELFF. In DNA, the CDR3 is TGTGCCATCAGTAAAACAGGGGGCCCGGCCGGGGAGCTGTTTTTT.

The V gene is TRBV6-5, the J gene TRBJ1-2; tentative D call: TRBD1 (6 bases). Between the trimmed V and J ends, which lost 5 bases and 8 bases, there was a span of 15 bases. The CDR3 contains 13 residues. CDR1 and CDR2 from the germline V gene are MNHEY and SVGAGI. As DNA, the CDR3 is TGTGCCAGCAGTCGAAGGGGGTCTGGAGGCTACACCTTC. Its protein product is CASSRRGSGGYTF.

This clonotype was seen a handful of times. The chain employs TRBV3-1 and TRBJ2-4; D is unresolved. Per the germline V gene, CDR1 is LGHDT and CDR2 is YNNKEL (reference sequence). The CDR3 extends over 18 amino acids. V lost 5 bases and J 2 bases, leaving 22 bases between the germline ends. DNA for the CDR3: TGTGCCAGCAGCTCCCAGGCATTTGCAGGAATAACCAAAAACATTCAGTACTTC. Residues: CASSSQAFAGITKNIQYF.

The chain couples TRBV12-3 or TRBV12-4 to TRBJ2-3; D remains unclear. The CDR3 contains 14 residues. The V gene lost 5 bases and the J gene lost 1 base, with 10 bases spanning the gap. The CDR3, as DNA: TGTGCCAGCAGTCTAGGGCCCCGCACAGATACGCAGTATTTT. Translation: CASSLGPRTDTQYF.

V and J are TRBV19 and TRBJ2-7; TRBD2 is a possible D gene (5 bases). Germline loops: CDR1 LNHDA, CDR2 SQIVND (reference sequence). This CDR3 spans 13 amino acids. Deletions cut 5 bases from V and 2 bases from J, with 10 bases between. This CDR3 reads CASSPGSPYEQYF. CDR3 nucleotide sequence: TGTGCCAGTAGTCCGGGGAGCCCCTACGAGCAGTACTTC. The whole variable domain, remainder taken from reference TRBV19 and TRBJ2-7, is DGGITQSPKYLFRKEGQNVTLSCEQNLNHDAMYWYRQDPGQGLRLIYYSQIVNDFQKGDIAEGYSVSREKKESFPLTVTSAQKNPTAFYLCASSPGSPYEQYFGPGTRLTVT.

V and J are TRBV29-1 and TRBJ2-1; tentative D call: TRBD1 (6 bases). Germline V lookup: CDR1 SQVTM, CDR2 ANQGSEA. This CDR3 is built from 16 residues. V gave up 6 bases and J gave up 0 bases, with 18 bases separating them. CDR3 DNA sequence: TGCAGCGTCCCGCGCCCAGGGGCAAGCTCCTACAATGAGCAGTTCTTC. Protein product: CSVPRPGASSYNEQFF.

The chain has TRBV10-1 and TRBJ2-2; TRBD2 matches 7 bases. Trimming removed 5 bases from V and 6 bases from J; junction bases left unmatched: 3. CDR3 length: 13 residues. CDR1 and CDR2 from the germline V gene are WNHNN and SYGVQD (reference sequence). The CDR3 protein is CASSRGLAGELFF. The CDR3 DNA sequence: TGCGCCAGCAGTCGTGGACTAGCCGGGGAGCTGTTTTTT.

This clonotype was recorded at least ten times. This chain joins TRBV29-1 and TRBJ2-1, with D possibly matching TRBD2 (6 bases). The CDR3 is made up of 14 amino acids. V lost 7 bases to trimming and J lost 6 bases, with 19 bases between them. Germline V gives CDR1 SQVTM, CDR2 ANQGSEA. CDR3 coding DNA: TGCAGCGCCGACCCTGGGACTCTTTTCAATGAGCAGTTCTTC. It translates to CSADPGTLFNEQFF.

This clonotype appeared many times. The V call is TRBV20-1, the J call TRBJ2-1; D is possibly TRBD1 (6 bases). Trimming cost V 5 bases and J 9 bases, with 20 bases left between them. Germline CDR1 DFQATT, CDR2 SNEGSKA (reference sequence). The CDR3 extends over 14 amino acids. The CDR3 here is CSALGQTGVPEQFF. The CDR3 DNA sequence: TGCAGTGCTTTAGGACAGACTGGGGTTCCTGAGCAGTTCTTC.

CDR3 nucleotides: TGTGCCAGTAGAGCGGGGGCCGGCTACAATGAGCAGTTCTTC. Amino acids: CASRAGAGYNEQFF. The chain employs TRBV19 and TRBJ2-1; TRBD2 aligns across 8 bases. The CDR3 length is 14 residues. Germline loops: CDR1 LNHDA, CDR2 SQIVND (reference sequence). Trimming at V came to 6 bases and at J to 3 bases, leaving 4 bases not matched to a gene.

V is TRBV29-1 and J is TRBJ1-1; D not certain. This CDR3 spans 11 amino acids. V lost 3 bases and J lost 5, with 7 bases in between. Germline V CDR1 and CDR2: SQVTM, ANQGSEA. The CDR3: CSVDRYTEAFF. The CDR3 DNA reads TGCAGCGTTGACAGATATACTGAAGCTTTCTTT.

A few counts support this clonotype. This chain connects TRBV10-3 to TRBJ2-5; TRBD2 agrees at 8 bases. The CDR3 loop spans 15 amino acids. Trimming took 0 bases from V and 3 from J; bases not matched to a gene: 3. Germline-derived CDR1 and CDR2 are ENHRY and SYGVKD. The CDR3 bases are TGTGCCATCAGTGAGTCGGTACTAGCGGAAGAGACCCAGTACTTC. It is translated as CAISESVLAEETQYF.

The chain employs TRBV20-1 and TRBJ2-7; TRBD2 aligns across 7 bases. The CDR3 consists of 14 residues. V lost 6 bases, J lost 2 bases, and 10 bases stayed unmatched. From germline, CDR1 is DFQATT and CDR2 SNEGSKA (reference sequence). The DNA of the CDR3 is TGCAGTGCCCACCCGGGGGGAGATGCCTACGAGCAGTACTTC. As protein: CSAHPGGDAYEQYF.

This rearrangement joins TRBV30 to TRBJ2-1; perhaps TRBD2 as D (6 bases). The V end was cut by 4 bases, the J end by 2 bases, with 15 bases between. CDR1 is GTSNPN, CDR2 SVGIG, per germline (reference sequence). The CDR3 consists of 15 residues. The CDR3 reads CAWKTVGGPYNEQFF. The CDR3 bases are TGTGCCTGGAAGACCGTGGGAGGCCCCTACAATGAGCAGTTCTTC.

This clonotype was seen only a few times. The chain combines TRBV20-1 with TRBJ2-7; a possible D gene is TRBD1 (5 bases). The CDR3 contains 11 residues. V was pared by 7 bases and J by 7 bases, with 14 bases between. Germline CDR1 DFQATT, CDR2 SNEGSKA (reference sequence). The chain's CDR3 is CSVRGGWEQYF. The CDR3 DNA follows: TGCAGTGTTAGGGGTGGTTGGGAGCAGTACTTC.

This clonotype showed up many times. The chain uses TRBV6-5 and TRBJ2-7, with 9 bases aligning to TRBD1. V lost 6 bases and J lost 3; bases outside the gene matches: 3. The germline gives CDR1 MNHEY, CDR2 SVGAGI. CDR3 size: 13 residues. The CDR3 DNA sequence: TGTGCCAGCAGCACAGGGGGCCTCTACGAGCAGTACTTC. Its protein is CASSTGGLYEQYF.

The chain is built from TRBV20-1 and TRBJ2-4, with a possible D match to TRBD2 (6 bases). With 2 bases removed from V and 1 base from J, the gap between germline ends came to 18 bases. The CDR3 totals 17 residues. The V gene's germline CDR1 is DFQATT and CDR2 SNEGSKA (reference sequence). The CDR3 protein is CSARPYPSRGAKNIQYF. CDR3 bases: TGCAGTGCTAGACCCTACCCGTCCCGGGGGGCCAAAAACATTCAGTACTTC.

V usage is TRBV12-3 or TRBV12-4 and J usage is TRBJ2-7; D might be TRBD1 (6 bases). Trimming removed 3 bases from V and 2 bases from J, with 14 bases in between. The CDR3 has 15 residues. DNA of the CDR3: TGTGCCAGCAGTTTCGGGACACCGAAAACCTACGAGCAGTACTTC. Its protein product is CASSFGTPKTYEQYF.

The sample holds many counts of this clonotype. CDR3: CASSQLGGPTDTQYF. The CDR3 nucleotides are TGTGCCAGCAGCCAACTTGGCGGGCCCACAGATACGCAGTATTTT. The chain joins TRBV14 to TRBJ2-3, with D tentatively TRBD2 (5 bases). Germline V gene data show CDR1 as SGHDN and CDR2 as FVKESK. V was clipped by 2 bases and J by 2 bases, with 11 bases between them. There are 15 residues in the CDR3.